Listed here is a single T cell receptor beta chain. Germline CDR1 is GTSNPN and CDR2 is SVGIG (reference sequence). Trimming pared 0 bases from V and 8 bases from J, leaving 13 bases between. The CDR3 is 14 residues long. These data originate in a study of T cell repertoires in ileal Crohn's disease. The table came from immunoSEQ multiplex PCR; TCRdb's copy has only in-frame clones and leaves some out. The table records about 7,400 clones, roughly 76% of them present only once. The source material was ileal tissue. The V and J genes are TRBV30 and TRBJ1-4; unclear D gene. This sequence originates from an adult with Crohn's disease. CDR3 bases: TGTGCCTGGAGTGTACCCGGTGGAGAGGAAAAACTGTTTTTT. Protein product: CAWSVPGGEEKLFF.